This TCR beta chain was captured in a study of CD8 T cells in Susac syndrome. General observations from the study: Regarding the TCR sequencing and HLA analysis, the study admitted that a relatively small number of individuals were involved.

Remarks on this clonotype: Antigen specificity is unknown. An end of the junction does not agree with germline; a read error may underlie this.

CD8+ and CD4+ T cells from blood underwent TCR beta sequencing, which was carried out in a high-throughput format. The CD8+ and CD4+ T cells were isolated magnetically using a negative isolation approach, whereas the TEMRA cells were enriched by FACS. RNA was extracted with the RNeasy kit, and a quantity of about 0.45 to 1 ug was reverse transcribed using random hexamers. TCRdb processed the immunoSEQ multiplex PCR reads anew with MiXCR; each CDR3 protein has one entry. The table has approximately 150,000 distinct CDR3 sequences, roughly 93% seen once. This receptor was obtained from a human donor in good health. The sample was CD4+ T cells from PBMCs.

CDR3 residues: CATSSDPNKEQFF. As DNA, the CDR3 is TGTGCCACCAGCAGTGACCCCAACAAGGAGCAGTTCTTC. The chain links TRBV15 to TRBJ2-1; D call uncertain. The CDR3 is made up of 13 amino acids. Looked up from germline, CDR1 is LNHNV and CDR2 is YYDKDF (reference sequence). The full variable domain, rest sourced from reference TRBV15 and TRBJ2-1, is DAMVIQNPRYQVTQFGKPVTLSCSQTLNHNVMYWYQQKSSQAPKLLFHYYDKDFNNEADTPDNFQSRRPNTSFCFLDIRSPGLGDTAMYLCATSSDPNKEQFFGPGTRLTVL.